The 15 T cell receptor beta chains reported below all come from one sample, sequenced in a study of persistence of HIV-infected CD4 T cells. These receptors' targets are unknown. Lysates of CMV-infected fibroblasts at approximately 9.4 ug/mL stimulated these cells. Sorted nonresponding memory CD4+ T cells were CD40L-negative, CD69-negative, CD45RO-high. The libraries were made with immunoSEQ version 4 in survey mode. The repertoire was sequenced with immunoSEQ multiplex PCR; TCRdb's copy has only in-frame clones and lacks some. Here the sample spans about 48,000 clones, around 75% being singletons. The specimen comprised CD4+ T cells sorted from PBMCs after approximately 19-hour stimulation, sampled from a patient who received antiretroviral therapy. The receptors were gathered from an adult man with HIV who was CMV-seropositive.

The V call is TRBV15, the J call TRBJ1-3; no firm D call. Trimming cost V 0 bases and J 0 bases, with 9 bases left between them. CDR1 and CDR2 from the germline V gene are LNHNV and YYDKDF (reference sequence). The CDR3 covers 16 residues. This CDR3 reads CATSRDQPNSGNTIYF. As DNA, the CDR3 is TGTGCCACCAGCAGAGATCAGCCGAACTCTGGAAACACCATATATTTT.

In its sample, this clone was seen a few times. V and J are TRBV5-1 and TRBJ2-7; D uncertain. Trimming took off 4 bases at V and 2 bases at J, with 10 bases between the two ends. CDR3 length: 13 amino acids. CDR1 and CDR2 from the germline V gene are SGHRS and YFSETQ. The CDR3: CASSQRTAYEQYF. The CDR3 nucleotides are TGCGCCAGCAGCCAGCGCACGGCCTACGAGCAGTACTTC.

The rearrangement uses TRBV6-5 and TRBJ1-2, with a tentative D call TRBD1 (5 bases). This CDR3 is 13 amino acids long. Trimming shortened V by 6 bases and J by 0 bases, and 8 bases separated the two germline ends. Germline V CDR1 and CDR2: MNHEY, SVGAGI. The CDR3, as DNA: TGTGCCAGCAGAGACAGAGCTAACTATGGCTACACCTTC. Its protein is CASRDRANYGYTF.

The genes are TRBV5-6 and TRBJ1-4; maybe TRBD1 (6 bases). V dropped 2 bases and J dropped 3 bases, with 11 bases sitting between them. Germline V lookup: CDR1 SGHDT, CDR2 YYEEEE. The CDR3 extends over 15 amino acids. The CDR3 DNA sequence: TGTGCCAGCAGCTTACCAGGGGCAGCTAATGAAAAACTGTTTTTT. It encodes CASSLPGAANEKLFF.

In DNA, the CDR3 is TGTGCCAGCAGTAAGGTCGGGGAGGGTACAGATACGCAGTATTTT. It yields the protein CASSKVGEGTDTQYF. The rearrangement joins TRBV6-6 to TRBJ2-3, with 7 bases that match TRBD2. The germline gives CDR1 MNHNY, CDR2 SVGAGI (reference sequence). CDR3 size: 15 residues. V was pared by 5 bases and J by 3 bases, with 8 bases of the junction left unmatched.

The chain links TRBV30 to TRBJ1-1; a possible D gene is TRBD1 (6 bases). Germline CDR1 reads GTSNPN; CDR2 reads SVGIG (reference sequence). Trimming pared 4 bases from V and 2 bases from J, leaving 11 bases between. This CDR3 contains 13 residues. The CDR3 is CAWNWGGNTEAFF. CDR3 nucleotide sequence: TGTGCCTGGAACTGGGGGGGCAACACTGAAGCTTTCTTT. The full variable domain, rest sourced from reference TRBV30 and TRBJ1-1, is SQTIHQWPATLVQPVGSPLSLECTVEGTSNPNLYWYRQAAGRGLQLLFYSVGIGQISSEVPQNLSASRPQDRQFILSSKKLLLSDSGFYLCAWNWGGNTEAFFGQGTRLTVV.

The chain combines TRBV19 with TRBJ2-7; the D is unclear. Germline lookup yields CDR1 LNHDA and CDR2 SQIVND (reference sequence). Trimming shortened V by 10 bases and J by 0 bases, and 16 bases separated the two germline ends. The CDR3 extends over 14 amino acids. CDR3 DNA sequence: TGTGCCACCAAATCAAGGCGAAGCTCCTACGAGCAGTACTTC. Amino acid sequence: CATKSRRSSYEQYF.

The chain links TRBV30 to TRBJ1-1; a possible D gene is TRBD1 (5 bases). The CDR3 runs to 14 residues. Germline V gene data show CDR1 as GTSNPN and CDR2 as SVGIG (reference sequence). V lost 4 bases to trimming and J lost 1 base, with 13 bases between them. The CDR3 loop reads CAWTGGAWNTEAFF. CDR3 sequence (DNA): TGTGCCTGGACGGGAGGGGCCTGGAACACTGAAGCTTTCTTT.

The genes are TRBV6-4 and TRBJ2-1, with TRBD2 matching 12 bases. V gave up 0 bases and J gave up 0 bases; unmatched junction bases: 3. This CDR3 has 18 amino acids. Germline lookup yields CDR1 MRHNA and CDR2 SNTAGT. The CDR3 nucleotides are TGTGCCAGCAGTGACTCGAAGGGACTAGCGGGCTCCTACAATGAGCAGTTCTTC. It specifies CASSDSKGLAGSYNEQFF.

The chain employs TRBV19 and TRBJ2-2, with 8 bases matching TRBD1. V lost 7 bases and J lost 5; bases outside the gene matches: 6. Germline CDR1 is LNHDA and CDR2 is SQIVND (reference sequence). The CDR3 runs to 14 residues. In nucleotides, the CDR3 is TGTGCCAGTATCCTACAGGGGGGAACCGGGGAGCTGTTTTTT. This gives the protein CASILQGGTGELFF.

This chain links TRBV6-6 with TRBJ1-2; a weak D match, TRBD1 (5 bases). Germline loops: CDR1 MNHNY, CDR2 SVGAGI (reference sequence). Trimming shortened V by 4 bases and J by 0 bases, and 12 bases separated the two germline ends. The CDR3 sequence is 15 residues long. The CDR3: CASSSSDRANYGYTF. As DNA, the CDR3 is TGTGCCAGCAGTTCGTCAGACAGAGCTAACTATGGCTACACCTTC.

The CDR3 here is CASSVGAGGRDTGELFF. The CDR3 nucleotides read TGTGCCAGCAGCGTAGGAGCGGGGGGAAGAGACACCGGGGAGCTGTTTTTT. The rearrangement links TRBV9 to TRBJ2-2; 9 bases agree with TRBD2. Germline V gene sequence: CDR1 SGDLS, CDR2 YYNGEE. Unmatched junction bases numbered 6, after V lost 0 bases and J lost 3 bases. The CDR3 length is 17 residues. The full variable domain, its missing parts supplied by reference TRBV9 and TRBJ2-2, is DSGVTQTPKHLITATGQRVTLRCSPRSGDLSVYWYQQSLDQGLQFLIQYYNGEERAKGNILERFSAQQFPDLHSELNLSSLELGDSALYFCASSVGAGGRDTGELFFGEGSRLTVL.

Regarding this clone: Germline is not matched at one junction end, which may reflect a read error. DNA for the CDR3: TGTGCCATCAGTAGACTAGCGGGGGGTTATAATGAGCAGTTCTTC. Protein sequence: CAISRLAGGYNEQFF. The chain couples TRBV25-1 to TRBJ2-1; 13 nucleotides align to TRBD2. The CDR3 spans 15 residues. Germline V CDR1 and CDR2: MGHDK, SYGVNS.

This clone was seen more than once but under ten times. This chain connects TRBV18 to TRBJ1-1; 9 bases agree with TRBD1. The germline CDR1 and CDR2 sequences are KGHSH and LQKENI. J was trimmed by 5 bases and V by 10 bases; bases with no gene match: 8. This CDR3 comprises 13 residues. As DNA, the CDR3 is TGTGCCACCCTACAGGGGGCAGGGACTGAAGCTTTCTTT. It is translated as CATLQGAGTEAFF.

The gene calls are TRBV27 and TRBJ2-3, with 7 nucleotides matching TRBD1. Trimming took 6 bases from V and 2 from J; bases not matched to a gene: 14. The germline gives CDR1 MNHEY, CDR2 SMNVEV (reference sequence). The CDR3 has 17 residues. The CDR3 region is CASRHRPGTVTTDTQYF. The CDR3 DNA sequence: TGTGCCAGCAGACACCGCCCCGGGACAGTAACCACAGATACGCAGTATTTT.